The sequence of this T cell receptor beta chain was determined in a study of cytomegalovirus exposure and HLA in healthy donors. Notes on the study in general: Most sequenced TCRs were rare (though some public TCRs occurred in many donors). The authors confirmed in vitro that a few CMV-associated chains were specific for CMV antigens.

Comment on this clone: Its antigen remains unidentified.

The germline CDR1 and CDR2 sequences are KGHSH and LQKENI. The CDR3 extends over 18 amino acids. The trim removed 1 base at V and 0 bases at J, leaving 8 bases unmatched. The assay was immunoSEQ multiplex PCR, and TCRdb's table has in-frame clones only and misses some. The table includes approximately 230,000 clones, more than 85% detected once. This clonotype was sampled from a man between 18 and 35 years old in good health and CMV-seropositive. This chain connects TRBV18 to TRBJ1-4; TRBD1 matches 7 bases. Material for sequencing was PBMCs. Here the CDR3 DNA reads TGTGCCAGCTCACCACTCCGGGACAGACGTGCAACTAATGAAAAACTGTTTTTT. It yields the protein CASSPLRDRRATNEKLFF.